This T cell receptor (beta chain) appears in the sequencing data of a study of blood T cell repertoires in COVID-19. Study-level information: The United States, Italy and Spain supplied acute and convalescent COVID-19 samples. The cDNA or gDNA used as material had been derived from T cells, B-cell-depleted T cells, or PBMCs.

Authors' methods: Reference gene primer amplification in the assay estimated nucleated cell counts. TCRdb's table, derived via immunoSEQ multiplex PCR, lists solely in-frame clones and lacks some. V, J and clone size reflect that table, while D and trimming were determined from the DNA. The table lists some 80,000 clones, around nine tenths of them singletons. Germline V gene data show CDR1 as SGHVS and CDR2 as FNYEAQ. The CDR3 extends over 14 amino acids. V lost 3 bases, J lost 7 bases, and 13 bases lay in between. The chain links TRBV7-6 to TRBJ2-1; D possibly corresponds to TRBD1 (5 bases). Specimen: peripheral blood. The TCR sequence derives from an elderly woman with active or convalescent COVID-19. CDR3 residues: CASSLVRESNEQFF. Written as DNA, the CDR3 is TGTGCCAGCAGCTTGGTCAGGGAATCGAATGAGCAGTTCTTC.